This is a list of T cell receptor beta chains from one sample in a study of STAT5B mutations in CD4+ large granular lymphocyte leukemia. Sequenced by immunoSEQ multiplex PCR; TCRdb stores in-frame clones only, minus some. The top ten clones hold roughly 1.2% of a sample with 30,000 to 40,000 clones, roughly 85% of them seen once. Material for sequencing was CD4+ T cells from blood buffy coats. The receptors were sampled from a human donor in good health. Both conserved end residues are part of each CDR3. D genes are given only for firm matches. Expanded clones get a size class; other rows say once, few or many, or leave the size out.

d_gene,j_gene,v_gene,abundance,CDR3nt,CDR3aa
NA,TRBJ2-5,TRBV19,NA,TGTGCCAGTAGTATAGGGGGCGGGGTACATCAAGAGACCCAGTACTTC,CASSIGGGVHQETQYF
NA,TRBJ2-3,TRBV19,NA,TGTGCCAGTAGGGGGACGGTTACAGATACGCAGTATTTT,CASRGTVTDTQYF
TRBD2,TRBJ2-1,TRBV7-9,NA,TGTGCCAGCACCCTCAGACTCCGGACTAGCGGGGGGAATGAGCAGTTCTTC,CASTLRLRTSGGNEQFF
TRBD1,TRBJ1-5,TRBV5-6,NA,TGTGCCAGCAGTCGGACAGGGTCGAATCAGCCCCAGCATTTT,CASSRTGSNQPQHF
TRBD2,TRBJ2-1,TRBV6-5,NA,TGTGCCAGCAGTTCCCTCGCGGGAGGTGAGCAGTTCTTC,CASSSLAGGEQFF
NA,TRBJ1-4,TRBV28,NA,TGTGCCACCTTATCTCCCCAGGGTGAAAAACTGTTTTTT,CATLSPQGEKLFF
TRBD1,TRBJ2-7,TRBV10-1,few,TGCGCCCGCCCCGGGACAGACTCCTACGAGCAGTACTTC,CARPGTDSYEQYF
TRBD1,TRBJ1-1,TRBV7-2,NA,TGTGCCAGCAGCCGTACAGGGGGCTCGAGTACTGAAGCTTTCTTT,CASSRTGGSSTEAFF
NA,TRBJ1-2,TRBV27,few,TGTGCCAGCAGCCCCGGGCTTGGGTCTAACTATGGCTACACCTTC,CASSPGLGSNYGYTF
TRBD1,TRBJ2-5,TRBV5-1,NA,TGCGCCAGCAGCTTGGGACAGGGTAAAGAGACCCAGTACTTC,CASSLGQGKETQYF
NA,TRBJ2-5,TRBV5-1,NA,TGCGCCAGCAGCTCACAAGAGACCCAGTACTTC,CASSSQETQYF
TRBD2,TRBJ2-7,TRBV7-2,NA,TGTGCCAGCAGCTTAGCGCCTAGCGGGAGAACCCACGAGCAGTACTTC,CASSLAPSGRTHEQYF
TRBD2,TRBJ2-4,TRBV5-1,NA,TGCGCCAGCAGCTCCCGGGGGGGAGACAGACAGTACTTC,CASSSRGGDRQYF
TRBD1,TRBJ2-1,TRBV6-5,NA,TGTGCCAGCAGTCACGACAGGGGTCGGACAGGTGAGCAGTTCTTC,CASSHDRGRTGEQFF
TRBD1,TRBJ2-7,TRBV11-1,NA,TGTGCCAGCAGCGCGGACAGGGCTACCTCCTACGAGCAGTACTTC,CASSADRATSYEQYF
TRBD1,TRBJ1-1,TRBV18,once,TGTGCCAGCTCATCCGGGACAGGGGCATTGAACACTGAAGCTTTCTTT,CASSSGTGALNTEAFF
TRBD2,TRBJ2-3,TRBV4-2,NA,TGTGCCAGCAGCCAAAGACTAGCGCTCGAGGGAGCGGATACGCAGTATTTT,CASSQRLALEGADTQYF
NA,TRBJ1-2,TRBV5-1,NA,TGCGCCAGCAGCTTGGAGGGGCTTAGCTATGGCTACACCTTC,CASSLEGLSYGYTF
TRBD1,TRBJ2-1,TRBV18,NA,TGTGCCAGCTCCCCGACCCGGACAGGGCGACCAGGCAATGAGCAGTTCTTC,CASSPTRTGRPGNEQFF
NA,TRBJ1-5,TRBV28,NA,TGTGCCAGCAGTTTCTCAGGGGATCATCAGCCCCAGCATTTT,CASSFSGDHQPQHF
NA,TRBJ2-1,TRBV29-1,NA,TGCAGCGTTGATATTGGTTACGCAGACAATGAGCAGTTCTTC,CSVDIGYADNEQFF
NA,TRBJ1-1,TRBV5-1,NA,TGCGCCAGCAGCTTGGATTACAGGGAGGGCACTGAAGCTTTCTTT,CASSLDYREGTEAFF
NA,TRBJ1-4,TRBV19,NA,TGTGCCAGTAGTAAGGAGGTCGCAACTAATGAAAAACTGTTTTTT,CASSKEVATNEKLFF
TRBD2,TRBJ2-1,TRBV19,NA,TGTGCCAGTAGTACGGGACTAGCGGCTTACAATGAGCAGTTCTTC,CASSTGLAAYNEQFF
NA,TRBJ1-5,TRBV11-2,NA,TGTGCCAGCAGCATTACGGGGGATCAGCCCCAGCATTTT,CASSITGDQPQHF
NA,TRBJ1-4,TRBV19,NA,TGTGCCACCTCCCTTCGGGTATCAGGGGAGGAAAAACTGTTTTTT,CATSLRVSGEEKLFF
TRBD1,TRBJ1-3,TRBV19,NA,TGTGCCAGTACCCTGACAGGGACGGGAAACACCATATATTTT,CASTLTGTGNTIYF
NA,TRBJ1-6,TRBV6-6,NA,TGTGCCAGCAGGGGCGACCTCAGGAATTCACCCCTCCACTTT,CASRGDLRNSPLHF
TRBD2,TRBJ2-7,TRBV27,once,TGTGCCAGCAGTCGAGCGGGGATCTCCTACGAGCAGTACTTC,CASSRAGISYEQYF
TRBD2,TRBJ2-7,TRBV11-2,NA,TGTGCCAGCAGCCCTAGCGGATACGAGCAGTACTTC,CASSPSGYEQYF
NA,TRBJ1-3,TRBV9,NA,TGTGCCAGCAGCGTAGAGGTCTTCTTGGACTCTGGAAACACCATATATTTT,CASSVEVFLDSGNTIYF
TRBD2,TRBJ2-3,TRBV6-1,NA,TGTGCCAGCAGTCCAAGCGGGGCAGATACGCAGTATTTT,CASSPSGADTQYF
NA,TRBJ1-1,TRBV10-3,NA,TGTGCCATTACACGGGCCCAGAACACTGAAGCTTTCTTT,CAITRAQNTEAFF